One and the same sample provided the 32 T cell receptor beta chains below, sequenced in a study of TIL therapy for anti-PD-1-resistant metastatic lung cancer. The libraries were made with immunoSEQ v3. Sequencing was performed with immunoSEQ multiplex PCR; in TCRdb, only in-frame clones are kept and a portion is missing. The repertoire holds about 59,000 clones, with around 70% as singletons. Time point specified: pre-treatment sample, taken before nivolumab and TIL therapy. The material was blood, obtained at baseline. Source of these receptors: a person aged 25-80 years with non-small cell lung cancer.

In its sample, this clone was seen a few times. The chain uses TRBV5-6 and TRBJ2-7; the D gene is possibly TRBD1 (5 bases). The CDR3 is 14 amino acids. The V gene lost 1 base and the J gene lost 2 bases, with 10 bases spanning the gap. Germline loops: CDR1 SGHDT, CDR2 YYEEEE. The CDR3 protein is CASSLTGSTYEQYF. The CDR3 DNA reads TGTGCCAGCAGCTTGACAGGATCTACCTACGAGCAGTACTTC.

V gene TRBV28 combines with J gene TRBJ2-7; TRBD2 matches at 9 bases. The V gene's germline CDR1 is MDHEN and CDR2 SYDVKM. V lost 5 bases, J lost 2 bases, and 1 base stayed unmatched. This CDR3 is built from 13 residues. The CDR3 spells CASSGLATYEQYF. The CDR3 DNA reads TGTGCCAGCAGTGGACTAGCGACCTACGAGCAGTACTTC.

The genes are TRBV4-3 and TRBJ1-5; unclear D gene. Germline loops: CDR1 LGHNA, CDR2 YSLEER. Trimming cost V 4 bases and J 7 bases, with 14 bases left between them. This CDR3 contains 14 residues. CDR3 in DNA: TGCGCCAGCAGCCCGAATGGAGGGATACAGCCCCAGCATTTT. Protein: CASSPNGGIQPQHF.

The rearrangement uses TRBV5-1 and TRBJ1-4; tentatively, D is TRBD1 (5 bases). Trimming shortened V by 1 base and J by 3 bases, and 16 bases separated the two germline ends. The CDR3 runs 17 residues. Germline CDR1 SGHRS, CDR2 YFSETQ. CDR3 region: CASSLLGRGRSNEKLFF. In DNA form, the CDR3 reads TGCGCCAGCAGCTTGCTGGGTAGGGGACGATCTAATGAAAAACTGTTTTTT.

In the case of this clone: At one end, the junction sequence differs from germline, possibly due to a read error. The rearrangement uses TRBV7-7 and TRBJ1-3; no reliable D call. CDR1 and CDR2 from the germline V gene are SSHAT and FNYEAQ (reference sequence). The CDR3 runs 18 residues. The CDR3 spells CASSPGLAGLSSGNTIYF. The CDR3 DNA reads TGTGCTAGCAGCCCCGGCTTGGCAGGCCTTTCCTCTGGAAACACCATATATTTT.

The table lists this clone with many counts. The V gene is TRBV7-9, the J gene TRBJ2-1; weak D call: TRBD1 (5 bases). CDR3 length equals 13 residues. The V end was cut by 4 bases, the J end by 6 bases, with 10 bases between. Germline-derived CDR1 and CDR2 are SEHNR and FQNEAQ (reference sequence). The CDR3 bases are TGTGCCAGCAGCTCAGGGTTTTCCAATGAGCAGTTCTTC. Protein sequence: CASSSGFSNEQFF.

Only one count was recorded for this clone. This chain links TRBV4-1 with TRBJ2-1; 12 bases agree with TRBD1. Germline V CDR1 and CDR2: MGHRA, YSYEKL. The CDR3 consists of 16 residues. The ends lost 0 bases at V and 7 bases at J; junction bases unmatched: 4. CDR3 amino acids: CASSQEGQGAQNEQFF. The CDR3 coding sequence is TGCGCCAGCAGCCAAGAGGGACAGGGGGCGCAAAATGAGCAGTTCTTC.

This chain links TRBV7-9 with TRBJ1-6, with 8 bases fitting TRBD1. Germline CDR1 SEHNR, CDR2 FQNEAQ (reference sequence). The CDR3 runs to 14 residues. The J segment lost 0 bases and the V segment lost 10 bases, leaving 2 bases of the junction unmatched. CDR3 sequence reads: CATGTGSYNSPLHF. CDR3 DNA: TGTGCCACGGGGACAGGCTCCTATAATTCACCCCTCCACTTT.

This clone has a handful of counts. This chain links TRBV5-1 with TRBJ1-5; 8 nucleotides agree with TRBD1. The CDR3 is 14 residues long. Germline lookup yields CDR1 SGHRS and CDR2 YFSETQ. Germline trimming cut 3 bases from V and 2 bases from J; bases unmatched to any gene: 1. CDR3 nucleotides: TGCGCCAGCAGCTGGGGACAGGGCAATCAGCCCCAGCATTTT. It yields the protein CASSWGQGNQPQHF.

The V and J genes are TRBV6-5 and TRBJ2-7; 7 positions match TRBD1. The J segment lost 0 bases and the V segment lost 2 bases, leaving 4 bases of the junction unmatched. CDR1 MNHEY and CDR2 SVGAGI come from the germline V gene. The CDR3 has 15 residues. The CDR3 protein is CASSYGAGGSYEQYF. Written as DNA, the CDR3 is TGTGCCAGCAGTTACGGGGCAGGGGGCTCCTACGAGCAGTACTTC.

In its sample, this clone was seen a few times. The chain combines TRBV27 with TRBJ1-1; maybe TRBD1 (5 bases). The CDR3 extends over 12 amino acids. The V end lost 2 bases, the J end lost 8 bases, and 9 bases lay between the germline ends. Germline values: CDR1 MNHEY, CDR2 SMNVEV (reference sequence). The CDR3 DNA reads TGTGCCAGCAGTTTAAAGGGGCTCGAAGCTTTCTTT. This translates into CASSLKGLEAFF.

The chain has TRBV2 and TRBJ1-1; 10 positions match TRBD1. Germline CDR1 is SNHLY and CDR2 is FYNNEI. Germline trimming cut 5 bases from V and 4 bases from J; bases unmatched to any gene: 7. The CDR3 runs to 15 residues. CDR3 nucleotide sequence: TGTGCCAGCAGTCCAGACAGGGGGCGAGGCACTGAAGCTTTCTTT. Its translation is CASSPDRGRGTEAFF.

This clone was observed a handful of times. The V and J genes are TRBV10-3 and TRBJ2-3; TRBD2 matches 7 bases. The trim removed 5 bases at V and 2 bases at J, leaving 4 bases unmatched. CDR1 is ENHRY and CDR2 is SYGVKD in the germline V gene. This CDR3 comprises 14 residues. CDR3 sequence reads: CAISQTSATDTQYF. DNA for the CDR3: TGTGCCATCAGTCAAACTAGCGCCACAGATACGCAGTATTTT.

The rearrangement links TRBV10-1 to TRBJ2-1; D uncertain. CDR3 length: 14 residues. V shed 0 bases and J shed 7 bases, with 10 bases lying between them. Per the germline V gene, CDR1 is WNHNN and CDR2 is SYGVQD (reference sequence). Here the CDR3 DNA reads TGCGCCAGCAGTGAGTCGCCACAGCTGAATGAGCAGTTCTTC. Encoded protein: CASSESPQLNEQFF.

The V and J genes are TRBV5-1 and TRBJ2-7; TRBD1 aligns across 9 bases. CDR3 length: 15 residues. Trimming removed 4 bases from V and 2 bases from J; junction bases left unmatched: 7. The germline V gene has CDR1 SGHRS and CDR2 YFSETQ. DNA of the CDR3: TGCGCCAGCAGCAAAACTGGGACAGGGACCTACGAGCAGTACTTC. It codes for CASSKTGTGTYEQYF.

This clone was detected only a few times. This rearrangement joins TRBV4-1 to TRBJ2-2; 7 positions match TRBD2. The V gene's germline CDR1 is MGHRA and CDR2 YSYEKL. J gave up 5 bases and V 2 bases, and 2 bases lay outside the gene matches. This CDR3 region has 14 residues. The CDR3 coding sequence is TGCGCCAGCAGCCAATCGGGGGGTACCGGGGAGCTGTTTTTT. Its translation is CASSQSGGTGELFF.

This clone has a single count. The chain employs TRBV5-1 and TRBJ2-5, with 13 bases identical to TRBD2. The germline V gene has CDR1 SGHRS and CDR2 YFSETQ. The CDR3 totals 15 residues. The junction had 7 bases not matched to a gene; V was cut back by 9 bases and J by 2 bases. CDR3 DNA sequence: TGCGCCACCCAGAGACTAGCGGGGGGTCAAGAGACCCAGTACTTC. Encoded protein: CATQRLAGGQETQYF.

CDR3 sequence (DNA): TGTGCCAGCAGGACCGGGACTAGCGGGGGAGGTGAGCAGTTCTTC. This codes for CASRTGTSGGGEQFF. The rearrangement joins TRBV6-5 to TRBJ2-1; TRBD2 aligns across 14 bases. Germline loops: CDR1 MNHEY, CDR2 SVGAGI. Losses at the gene ends were 6 bases for V and 9 bases for J; bases not matched to a gene: 7. The CDR3 is made up of 15 amino acids.

The chain employs TRBV6-1 and TRBJ2-3; D could derive from TRBD1 or TRBD2 (5 bases each). The V gene lost 4 bases and the J gene lost 5 bases, with 22 bases spanning the gap. CDR3 length: 17 amino acids. Germline CDR1 and CDR2: MNHNS and SASEGT. CDR3 coding DNA: TGTGCCAGCAGTGGGAAGACAGATCTAGCTTTTCGAGATACGCAGTATTTT. It translates to CASSGKTDLAFRDTQYF.

This chain uses TRBV7-2 with TRBJ2-5; TRBD1 aligns across 8 bases. In germline, CDR1 is SGHTA, CDR2 FQGNSA. The CDR3 has 14 residues. Losses at the gene ends were 8 bases for V and 2 bases for J; bases not matched to a gene: 7. CDR3 region: CASRRDRPQETQYF. CDR3 DNA sequence: TGTGCCAGCCGCCGGGACAGGCCGCAAGAGACCCAGTACTTC.

This chain links TRBV28 with TRBJ1-1; no reliable D call. Germline CDR1 MDHEN, CDR2 SYDVKM. The V end was cut by 3 bases, the J end by 5 bases, with 13 bases between. The CDR3 sequence is 14 residues long. CDR3 loop: CASSFPSRSTEAFF. The CDR3 nucleotides read TGTGCCAGCAGTTTCCCCTCCCGCAGTACTGAAGCTTTCTTT.

J is TRBJ1-4 and V is TRBV7-2; maybe TRBD1 (6 bases). Trimming took off 0 bases at V and 8 bases at J, with 7 bases between the two ends. This CDR3 is 13 amino acids long. Germline V gene sequence: CDR1 SGHTA, CDR2 FQGNSA. In DNA form, the CDR3 reads TGTGCCAGCAGCTTAGCGGGGGCGGAAAAACTGTTTTTT. The encoded protein is CASSLAGAEKLFF.

V and J are TRBV6-5 and TRBJ2-7, with 11 bases fitting TRBD1. Losses at the gene ends were 6 bases for V and 5 bases for J; bases not matched to a gene: 6. Germline V gene sequence: CDR1 MNHEY, CDR2 SVGAGI. This CDR3 is 14 amino acids long. The CDR3 coding sequence is TGTGCCAGCAGGAGGACAGGGGGCTTCGACGAGCAGTACTTC. This gives the protein CASRRTGGFDEQYF.

The V and J genes are TRBV15 and TRBJ2-3; 7 bases fit TRBD2. The CDR3 totals 16 residues. With V trimmed by 3 bases and J by 2 bases, 8 bases remained unmatched. From germline, CDR1 is LNHNV and CDR2 YYDKDF (reference sequence). The CDR3, as DNA: TGTGCCACCAGCAGGAACCAAGCGGGGACCACAGATACGCAGTATTTT. Amino acid sequence: CATSRNQAGTTDTQYF.

This clone was seen only a few times. CDR3 region: CASSMISGTGWFEQFF. CDR3 DNA: TGTGCCAGTAGTATGATCTCCGGGACAGGGTGGTTTGAGCAGTTCTTC. This chain joins TRBV19 and TRBJ2-1; 9 bases are a match to TRBD1. CDR1 is LNHDA and CDR2 is SQIVND in the germline V gene (reference sequence). The CDR3 is 16 residues long. V shed 3 bases, J shed 9 bases, and the junction held 12 bases outside the gene matches.

The V call is TRBV5-1, the J call TRBJ2-2; TRBD2 agrees at 9 bases. Trimming cost V 0 bases and J 4 bases; bases outside gene matches: 10. CDR1 is SGHRS, CDR2 YFSETQ, per germline. The CDR3 contains 18 residues. Here the CDR3 reads CASSLGLRGRAPTGELFF. CDR3 bases: TGCGCCAGCAGCTTGGGTCTTCGCGGGAGGGCCCCCACCGGGGAGCTGTTTTTT. Full variable domain (rest looked up from reference TRBV5-1 and TRBJ2-2): KAGVTQTPRYLIKTRGQQVTLSCSPISGHRSVSWYQQTPGQGLQFLFEYFSETQRNKGNFPGRFSGRQFSNSRSEMNVSTLELGDSALYLCASSLGLRGRAPTGELFFGEGSRLTVL.

J is TRBJ1-1 and V is TRBV13, with TRBD1 matching over 7 bases. Germline loops: CDR1 PRHDT, CDR2 FYEKMQ (reference sequence). The CDR3 contains 15 residues. V shed 5 bases and J 2 bases; nucleotides not matched to a gene: 8. CDR3 protein: CASSMTGLRNTEAFF. Written as DNA, the CDR3 is TGTGCCAGCAGCATGACAGGGTTGCGAAACACTGAAGCTTTCTTT.

V and J are TRBV7-2 and TRBJ2-2; D remains ambiguous. V lost 1 base, J lost 3 bases, and 9 bases lay in between. This CDR3 is built from 15 residues. CDR1 and CDR2 (germline): SGHTA, FQGNSA. The CDR3 nucleotides are TGTGCCAGCAGCTTAGGGTCGACACACACCGGGGAGCTGTTTTTT. It specifies CASSLGSTHTGELFF.

This clone was detected only a few times. The rearrangement uses TRBV29-1 and TRBJ1-1; unclear D gene. The V end lost 4 bases, the J end lost 8 bases, and 8 bases lay between the germline ends. CDR3 length equals 10 residues. The germline CDR1 and CDR2 sequences are SQVTM and ANQGSEA. The CDR3, as DNA: TGCAGCGTTGTCCGTACCGAAGCTTTCTTT. This gives the protein CSVVRTEAFF.

This clone was found a few times. The CDR3 bases are TGTGCCAGTAAATGGGGGAACACTGAAGCTTTCTTT. Protein: CASKWGNTEAFF. The chain recombines TRBV2 with TRBJ1-1; D call uncertain. CDR1 is SNHLY, CDR2 FYNNEI, per germline. This CDR3 has 12 residues. The ends were cut back, 9 bases at V and 1 base at J, with 9 bases in the middle.

This clone occurred once. This chain links TRBV6-6 with TRBJ1-6; 8 bases align to TRBD1. Trimming removed 5 bases from V and 11 bases from J; junction bases left unmatched: 11. The length of the CDR3 is 15 residues. Germline assignment: CDR1 MNHNY and CDR2 SVGAGI (reference sequence). In DNA, the CDR3 is TGTGCCAGCAGTATTTCGACAGGGGTAAGCGCACCCCTCCACTTT. It translates to CASSISTGVSAPLHF.

The genes are TRBV7-2 and TRBJ2-5, with D possibly being TRBD2 (6 bases). The CDR3 is made up of 13 amino acids. Trimming stripped 5 bases from V and 5 bases from J, with 12 bases between. Germline V CDR1 and CDR2: SGHTA, FQGNSA. The CDR3 DNA follows: TGTGCCAGCAGCAGCAGCGGGCTGGAGACCCAGTACTTC. Encoded protein: CASSSSGLETQYF.